The 20 T cell receptor beta chains given below trace back to one sample, sequenced in a study of T-cell reconstitution after alpha-beta-depleted transplantation in children. Unique molecular identifiers were used in preparing the TCRbeta library. In TCRdb, the PCR reads were re-called with MiXCR into one record per CDR3 protein. Of approximately 500,000 distinct CDR3 sequences listed, roughly a tenth are singletons. The source material was PBMCs, sampled before TCRalphabeta/CD19-depleted stem cell transplant. These receptors came from a child aged 2 to 15 with inherited bone marrow failure, due to receive a stem cell transplant.

V and J are TRBV30 and TRBJ2-3, with D perhaps TRBD2 (6 bases). Germline V gene data show CDR1 as GTSNPN and CDR2 as SVGIG (reference sequence). The CDR3 consists of 14 residues. The V end was cut by 0 bases, the J end by 12 bases, with 19 bases between. The CDR3 sequence: CAWSVGLIGGSQYF. CDR3 coding DNA: TGTGCCTGGAGTGTAGGGCTGATTGGAGGGTCACAGTATTTT.

The chain links TRBV29-1 to TRBJ2-7; the match to TRBD2 covers 8 bases. The V gene's germline CDR1 is SQVTM and CDR2 ANQGSEA. This CDR3 comprises 15 residues. The ends lost 5 bases at V and 0 bases at J; junction bases unmatched: 9. The CDR3 reads CSVRRGLGLSYEQYF. As DNA, the CDR3 is TGCAGCGTTCGAAGGGGACTAGGCCTCTCCTACGAGCAGTACTTC.

This clonotype came up a few times. The chain employs TRBV7-9 and TRBJ2-2, with D perhaps matching TRBD1 (5 bases). CDR1 is SEHNR and CDR2 is FQNEAQ in the germline V gene (reference sequence). The CDR3 totals 16 residues. Trimming took 1 base from V and 6 from J, leaving 15 bases between them. The CDR3 here is CASSLGLALRAGELFF. The DNA of the CDR3 is TGTGCCAGCAGCTTAGGACTCGCGCTCAGGGCCGGGGAGCTGTTTTTT. Based on the CDR3 plus reference TRBV7-9 and TRBJ2-2, the full variable domain is DTGVSQNPRHKITKRGQNVTFRCDPISEHNRLYWYRQTLGQGPEFLTYFQNEAQLEKSRLLSDRFSAERPKGSFSTLEIQRTEQGDSAMYLCASSLGLALRAGELFFGEGSRLTVL.

This clonotype occurred many times. The genes are TRBV20-1 and TRBJ2-1, with 11 bases fitting TRBD2. J lost 5 bases, V lost 0 bases, and 21 bases had no gene match. CDR3 length: 21 residues. In germline, CDR1 is DFQATT, CDR2 SNEGSKA (reference sequence). The DNA for the CDR3 is TGCAGTGCTAGAGACCCTTTAAAGACTAGCGGGGCGGACCTTCTGGACAATGAGCAGTTCTTC. This translates into CSARDPLKTSGADLLDNEQFF.

In its sample, this clonotype was seen many times. The gene calls are TRBV7-2 and TRBJ2-5; a weak D match, TRBD1 (6 bases). Deletions cut 1 base from V and 10 bases from J, with 16 bases between. The germline gives CDR1 SGHTA, CDR2 FQGNSA. The length of the CDR3 is 14 residues. CDR3 sequence reads: CASSLVQGRRDQYF. The CDR3, as DNA: TGTGCCAGCAGCTTAGTCCAGGGGCGCCGGGACCAGTACTTC.

This clonotype came up many times. J is TRBJ2-7 and V is TRBV12-3 or TRBV12-4; 8 bases are a match to TRBD2. V was pared by 7 bases and J by 6 bases, with 11 bases of the junction left unmatched. There are 14 residues in the CDR3. The CDR3 nucleotides read TGTGCCAGCATTCGGGGTAGCGGGATCGGCGAGCAGTACTTC. This codes for CASIRGSGIGEQYF.

This clonotype occurred many times. V is TRBV5-1 and J is TRBJ2-1; D is perhaps TRBD2 (7 bases). This CDR3 spans 15 amino acids. Germline values: CDR1 SGHRS, CDR2 YFSETQ. Trimming took off 2 bases at V and 5 bases at J, with 14 bases between the two ends. In DNA form, the CDR3 reads TGCGCCAGCAGCTTCGGTGGGAGGGGGAACAATGAGCAGTTCTTC. It codes for CASSFGGRGNNEQFF.

In its sample, this clonotype was seen many times. V and J are TRBV20-1 and TRBJ2-3; 9 bases are shared with TRBD2. CDR3 length: 16 residues. V shed 5 bases, J shed 3 bases, and the junction held 12 bases outside the gene matches. Germline assignment: CDR1 DFQATT and CDR2 SNEGSKA (reference sequence). The CDR3 region has the DNA TGCAGTGCTGCAAGGGAACTAGCGGGCCGAACAGATACGCAGTATTTT. It translates to CSAARELAGRTDTQYF.

This clonotype has just a few counts. This rearrangement joins TRBV19 to TRBJ1-5; TRBD1 is a possible D gene (5 bases). The germline V and J ends were trimmed by 6 bases and 0 bases, with 12 bases remaining between them. Per the germline V gene, CDR1 is LNHDA and CDR2 is SQIVND (reference sequence). The CDR3 sequence is 15 residues long. CDR3: CASRWGGLSNQPQHF. The CDR3 coding sequence is TGTGCCAGTAGATGGGGGGGACTTAGCAATCAGCCCCAGCATTTT.

This clonotype was seen many times. The gene calls are TRBV6-2 or TRBV6-3 and TRBJ2-1; D is uncertain. The CDR3 runs to 13 residues. V dropped 2 bases and J dropped 6 bases, with 8 bases sitting between them. Germline CDR1 and CDR2: MNHEY and SVGEGT. CDR3 nucleotide sequence: TGTGCCAGCAGTTACGCCCTGAGCAATGAGCAGTTCTTC. Its protein product is CASSYALSNEQFF.

This clonotype has ten or more counts. CDR3 sequence: CASSELVYEQYF. CDR3 DNA: TGTGCCAGCAGTGAACTGGTCTACGAGCAGTACTTC. The rearrangement joins TRBV2 to TRBJ2-7, with unresolved D. V was trimmed by 2 bases and J by 3 bases, leaving 5 bases between them. The CDR3 has 12 residues. Germline lookup yields CDR1 SNHLY and CDR2 FYNNEI.

This clonotype appeared many times. The chain employs TRBV28 and TRBJ1-1; D call uncertain. CDR3 length equals 14 residues. Germline V gives CDR1 MDHEN, CDR2 SYDVKM. Between the trimmed V and J ends, which lost 3 bases and 1 base, there was a span of 9 bases. CDR3: CASSFPEGNTEAFF. In nucleotides, the CDR3 is TGTGCCAGCAGTTTCCCCGAGGGGAACACTGAAGCTTTCTTT. Looking up the rest from reference TRBV28 and TRBJ1-1 gives the full variable domain: DVKVTQSSRYLVKRTGEKVFLECVQDMDHENMFWYRQDPGLGLRLIYFSYDVKMKEKGDIPEGYSVSREKKERFSLILESASTNQTSMYLCASSFPEGNTEAFFGQGTRLTVV.

Of note for this clonotype: One end of the junction is discordant with germline, which a read error may explain. This sequence joins TRBV20-1 and TRBJ2-2, with a weak D call TRBD2 (5 bases). This CDR3 is 15 amino acids long. The V gene's germline CDR1 is DFQATT and CDR2 SNEGSKA (reference sequence). The CDR3 DNA is TGCAGTGCTAGAAGTTGGCGGCAGTATAACGGGGAGCCGTTTTTT. This gives the protein CSARSWRQYNGEPFF.

As concerns this clonotype: A much larger clone lies one base from this, so it may be a read error. This chain connects TRBV7-9 to TRBJ2-2; 8 bases are shared with TRBD1. Germline loops: CDR1 SEHNR, CDR2 FQNEAQ (reference sequence). This CDR3 comprises 16 residues. CDR3 amino acids: CASSLAFGQGSGDLFF. The CDR3 region has the DNA TGTGCCAGCAGCTTAGCGTTCGGACAGGGATCCGGGGACCTGTTTTTT. The variable domain in full, completed from reference TRBV7-9 and TRBJ2-2, reads DTGVSQNPRHKITKRGQNVTFRCDPISEHNRLYWYRQTLGQGPEFLTYFQNEAQLEKSRLLSDRFSAERPKGSFSTLEIQRTEQGDSAMYLCASSLAFGQGSGDLFFGEGSRLTVL.

This clonotype was observed at least ten times. V usage is TRBV4-3 and J usage is TRBJ2-1, with 14 nucleotides matching TRBD2. The CDR3 is 18 amino acids. Germline V gives CDR1 LGHNA, CDR2 YSLEER. J gave up 5 bases and V 2 bases, and 8 bases lay outside the gene matches. This chain's CDR3 is CASSQYRPGLAGDNEQFF. The CDR3 region has the DNA TGCGCCAGCAGCCAATACAGACCGGGACTAGCGGGAGACAATGAGCAGTTCTTC.

This clonotype has only a few counts. This rearrangement joins TRBV29-1 to TRBJ2-5; 10 bases map to TRBD1. Germline V gene lookup returns CDR1 SQVTM and CDR2 ANQGSEA. V lost 3 bases to trimming and J lost 1 base; unmatched junction nucleotides: 14. The CDR3 spans 18 residues. CDR3 sequence reads: CSVDLGTGEIVPQETQYF. In DNA, the CDR3 is TGCAGCGTTGATCTGGGGACAGGGGAGATCGTCCCCCAAGAGACCCAGTACTTC.

This clonotype was recorded at least ten times. CDR3 amino acids: CASSYGDSFFTDTQYF. The DNA of the CDR3 is TGTGCCAGCAGTTATGGGGACTCATTTTTCACAGATACGCAGTATTTT. V gene TRBV6-5 combines with J gene TRBJ2-3, with a tentative D call TRBD2 (6 bases). The V gene lost 3 bases and the J gene lost 2 bases, with 15 bases spanning the gap. The CDR3 contains 16 residues. Germline V CDR1 and CDR2: MNHEY, SVGAGI.

This clonotype showed up many times. The CDR3 DNA follows: TGTGCCATCAGTGTTGGGGATGAGCAGTTCTTC. Encoded protein: CAISVGDEQFF. This rearrangement joins TRBV10-3 to TRBJ2-1; no reliable D call. This CDR3 is 11 amino acids long. V lost 4 bases, J lost 8 bases, and 6 bases lay in between. CDR1 ENHRY and CDR2 SYGVKD come from the germline V gene.

This clonotype was found many times. The rearrangement links TRBV20-1 to TRBJ1-2; D may be TRBD1 (6 bases). This CDR3 is built from 16 residues. CDR1 and CDR2 from the germline V gene are DFQATT and SNEGSKA (reference sequence). The V end lost 1 base, the J end lost 4 bases, and 19 bases lay between the germline ends. The chain's CDR3 is CSARAFGQTRIYGYTF. The CDR3 DNA is TGCAGTGCTAGAGCTTTTGGACAGACTCGTATCTATGGCTACACCTTC.

This clonotype has a count of ten or more. The V call is TRBV6-5, the J call TRBJ1-5; possibly TRBD1 for D (6 bases). This CDR3 comprises 15 residues. From germline, CDR1 is MNHEY and CDR2 SVGAGI. V was pared by 0 bases and J by 8 bases, with 14 bases between. CDR3 nucleotide sequence: TGTGCCAGCAGTTACTCCGACAGGCCTGGGGAGCCCCAGCATTTT. Protein: CASSYSDRPGEPQHF.